This T cell receptor beta chain comes out of a study of lymphopenia after photon versus proton radiotherapy (dated by TCRdb to between 2018 and 2020). Regarding the research as a whole: The immunological effects of photon versus proton radiation therapy were compared in patients with gastrointestinal tumors who developed high-grade lymphopenia. A cohort of some 20 patients with gastrointestinal tumors who received either photon or proton therapy and subsequently developed lymphopenia was included. The study was designed to characterize how the impact on the immune system differs between the two radiation modalities.

A remark on this clone: What this receptor recognizes is not known. No base qualities exist here, and no much larger clone lies one base off it.

According to the germline V gene, CDR1 reads SNHLY and CDR2 reads FYNNEI. The CDR3 starts with the cysteine, ends with the phenylalanine, and has 13 residues. Only the CDR3 portion is preserved as DNA: 39 bases, with reading frame beginning at the first base. Relative to germline, V is 6 bases shorter and J is 11 bases shorter, with 20 bases between their ends. The library was produced with the immunoSEQ multiplex PCR assay. Deep sequencing of rearranged TCR beta loci, alongside multiparametric flow cytometry, was used to profile T cell repertoires. Drawn from immuneACCESS, this table holds only the in-frame rearrangements with V and J called that TCRdb kept. Clones are partly lost; checked studies trace under half to an unresolved V gene and leave the rest unexplained. Across this sample there are 65,000 to 75,000 clones, with about nine tenths seen only once. Clones ranked in the top ten supply roughly 10% of the sample.

General study outcomes and caveats: Relative stability during treatment was observed in proton-treated patients, whereas loss of naive T cells and TCR diversity and gain of effector/memory populations were observed in photon-treated patients. After the lymphocyte count nadir, photon-treated repertoires showed oligoclonal expansion, especially of CD8+ Temra cells, which drove the drop in diversity. The survival association was assessed only in patients who died, and better survival with proton therapy was presented by the authors as a possibility rather than a demonstrated result. Across the cohort, an inverse correlation was found between a larger post-nadir drop in TCR diversity and overall survival time among patients who died.

Recombination connected TRBV2 to TRBJ2-7; the D gene is perhaps TRBD1 or TRBD2, as each covers 7 bases. This receptor was taken from an elderly man with esophageal cancer. Sequencing was performed on peripheral blood, taken from a patient treated with proton-based radiotherapy. The nucleotide sequence reads TGTGCCAGCAGAGAACCTTACAGGGGAGGGAAGTACTTC. This is translated as CASREPYRGGKYF.